These 5 T cell receptor beta chains came from one sample sequenced in a study of blood T cell repertoires in COVID-19. The table came from immunoSEQ multiplex PCR; TCRdb's copy has only in-frame clones and leaves some out. The sample yields approximately 250,000 clones, around 85% seen once. Sequencing was performed on peripheral blood. The receptors shown here come from a woman aged 55-70 years with active or convalescent COVID-19.

The chain employs TRBV11-3 and TRBJ2-1; tentatively, D is TRBD2 (5 bases). The CDR3 extends over 13 amino acids. The V and J ends lost 3 bases and 14 bases respectively, with 17 bases between them. Looked up from germline, CDR1 is SGHNT and CDR2 is YENEEA. The CDR3 DNA reads as TGTGCCAGCAGCTTCCGAAGTTCAAGCGGCAAGTTCTTC. It codes for CASSFRSSSGKFF.

This sequence joins TRBV28 and TRBJ1-5; 8 bases map to TRBD1. The CDR3 extends over 17 amino acids. The V gene end was trimmed by 6 bases and the J gene end by 4 bases; junction bases not matched to a gene: 14. Germline CDR1 reads MDHEN; CDR2 reads SYDVKM. CDR3 in DNA: TGTGCCAGCAGCATTCCGGGACAGGCGGCACTTAATCAGCCCCAGCATTTT. Protein: CASSIPGQAALNQPQHF.

This chain uses TRBV5-5 with TRBJ2-1, with D hard to call. Germline V gives CDR1 SGHKS, CDR2 YYEKEE (reference sequence). Deletions cut 7 bases from V and 5 bases from J, with 13 bases between. CDR3 length: 13 residues. CDR3 DNA sequence: TGTGCCAGCCGCATTTCACAGAACAATGAGCAGTTCTTC. Translated, it gives CASRISQNNEQFF.

This sequence joins TRBV5-1 and TRBJ1-6; D remains unclear. The CDR3 runs to 16 residues. Germline loops: CDR1 SGHRS, CDR2 YFSETQ. V dropped 4 bases and J dropped 10 bases, with 21 bases sitting between them. CDR3 DNA sequence: TGCGCCAGCAGCCCCCGAGAGGGAGGCATAGAGTCACCCCTCCACTTT. Protein product: CASSPREGGIESPLHF.

The V gene is TRBV7-3, the J gene TRBJ2-2; the match to TRBD2 covers 7 bases. The germline V gene encodes CDR1 SGHTA and CDR2 FQGTGA. This CDR3 has 14 residues. With 5 bases clipped from V and 7 bases from J, the junction kept 7 bases outside the gene matches. In nucleotides, the CDR3 is TGTGCCAGCAGCCCGGCGGGAGATGGCGGGGAGCTGTTTTTT. Translated: CASSPAGDGGELFF.